Listed below are T cell receptor beta chains from one sample, sequenced in a study of T cell responses to AZD1222 COVID-19 vaccine. Sequencing was performed with immunoSEQ multiplex PCR; in TCRdb, only in-frame clones are kept and a portion is missing. Of 110,000 to 150,000 clones listed, approximately 92% are singletons. Source: peripheral blood, taken 28 days after the second AZD1222 dose. All receptors derive from an adult who received the AZD1222 COVID-19 vaccine. CDR3s include the opening cysteine and the closing phenylalanine or tryptophan. Fields, in order: clone size, D gene, J gene, V gene, CDR3 protein, CDR3 DNA. A D gene is named only where the DNA matches it firmly. Some rows mark clone size as missing; the rest say once, few, many or name a class of expanded clone.

size: .; D: TRBD1; J: TRBJ1-5; V: TRBV7-2; CDR3: CASSSQGVSNQPQHF; DNA: TGTGCCAGCAGCTCCCAGGGGGTTAGCAATCAGCCCCAGCATTTT
size: .; D: TRBD1; J: TRBJ2-3; V: TRBV10-3; CDR3: CAAAGGDSTDTQYF; DNA: TGTGCCGCGGCAGGGGGCGATAGCACAGATACGCAGTATTTT
size: .; D: TRBD1; J: TRBJ1-1; V: TRBV28; CDR3: CASSLGQGALDTEAFF; DNA: TGTGCCAGCAGTCTCGGACAGGGCGCGTTGGACACTGAAGCTTTCTTT
size: once; D: .; J: TRBJ1-3; V: TRBV4-1; CDR3: CASSFKVDPSGSGNTIYF; DNA: TGCGCCAGCAGCTTCAAAGTGGACCCAAGCGGGTCTGGAAACACCATATATTTT
size: .; D: TRBD1; J: TRBJ2-1; V: TRBV27; CDR3: CASTKGQGGNNEQFF; DNA: TGTGCCAGCACCAAAGGACAGGGGGGCAACAATGAGCAGTTCTTC
size: .; D: .; J: TRBJ1-1; V: TRBV7-2; CDR3: CASSLGGDHTEAFF; DNA: TGTGCCAGCAGCTTAGGAGGGGACCACACTGAAGCTTTCTTT
size: .; D: .; J: TRBJ2-1; V: TRBV30; CDR3: CAWVVRGNEQFF; DNA: TGTGCCTGGGTGGTAAGGGGAAACGAGCAGTTCTTC
size: .; D: TRBD2; J: TRBJ2-5; V: TRBV7-6; CDR3: CASSLRNGLGLETQYF; DNA: TGTGCCAGCAGCTTAAGAAACGGACTAGGATTGGAGACCCAGTACTTC
size: .; D: TRBD2; J: TRBJ2-5; V: TRBV7-9; CDR3: CASSWTSGRETQYF; DNA: TGTGCCAGCAGCTGGACTAGCGGGAGGGAGACCCAGTACTTC
size: .; D: TRBD2; J: TRBJ2-7; V: TRBV4-3; CDR3: CASSQGLAGDYEQYF; DNA: TGCGCCAGCAGCCAGGGACTAGCGGGAGACTACGAGCAGTACTTC
size: .; D: TRBD1; J: TRBJ1-1; V: TRBV7-2; CDR3: CASSRTGATEAFF; DNA: TGTGCCAGCAGCAGAACAGGGGCAACTGAAGCTTTCTTT